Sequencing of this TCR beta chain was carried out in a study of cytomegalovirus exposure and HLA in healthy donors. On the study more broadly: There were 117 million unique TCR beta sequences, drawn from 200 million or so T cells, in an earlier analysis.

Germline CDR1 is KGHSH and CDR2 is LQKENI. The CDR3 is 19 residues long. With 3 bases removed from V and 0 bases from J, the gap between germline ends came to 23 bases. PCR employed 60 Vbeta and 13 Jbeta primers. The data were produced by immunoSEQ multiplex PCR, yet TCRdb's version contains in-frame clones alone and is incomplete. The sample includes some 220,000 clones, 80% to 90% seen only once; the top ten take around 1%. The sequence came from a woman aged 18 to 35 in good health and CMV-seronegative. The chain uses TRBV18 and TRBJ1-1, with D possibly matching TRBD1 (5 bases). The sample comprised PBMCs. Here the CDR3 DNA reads TGTGCCAGCTCACCTCGAGGGGAGGGCGGGGGTCGTATGAACACTGAAGCTTTCTTT. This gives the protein CASSPRGEGGGRMNTEAFF.